Listed below are T cell receptor beta chains from one sample, sequenced in a study of metastatic and nonmetastatic thyroid tumors. TCRdb re-called the PCR reads with MiXCR. The sample contains about 6,700 clones, approximately 33% of which appear only once. The sequencing sample was made of adjacent normal tissue. These receptors were collected from a female donor with papillary thyroid cancer or a benign thyroid nodule (not recorded which). Some clones in this sample may be carry-over from other donors' samples. CDR3s include the opening cysteine and the closing phenylalanine or tryptophan. D genes are given only for firm matches. Some rows mark clone size as missing; the rest say once, few, many or name a class of expanded clone.

abundance	d_gene	v_gene	j_gene	CDR3nt	CDR3aa
.	.	TRBV28	TRBJ1-2	TGTGCCAGCAGTTTACCCGGGCGTGCCGGCTACACCTTC	CASSLPGRAGYTF
large	TRBD1	TRBV28	TRBJ1-1	TGTGCCAGCAGTTTAACAGGGGGCTGGGGCACTGAAGCTTTCTTT	CASSLTGGWGTEAFF
few	.	TRBV6-1	TRBJ1-4	TGTGCCAGCAGTGAAGAGGGCTTTGAAAAACTGTTTTTT	CASSEEGFEKLFF
large	TRBD1	TRBV10-1	TRBJ2-3	TGCGCCAGCAGTGAAGCAGGGGGTAGCACAGATACGCAGTATTTT	CASSEAGGSTDTQYF
medium-sized	TRBD2	TRBV24-1	TRBJ2-2	TGTGCCACCGGACTAGCGGATCAAAGCGGGGAGCTGTTTTTT	CATGLADQSGELFF
.	.	TRBV6-4	TRBJ2-7	TGTGCCAGCAGACGCGGACAGAGCTCCTACGAGCAGTACTTC	CASRRGQSSYEQYF
few	.	TRBV20-1	TRBJ1-2	TGCAGTGCTAGAGATAGGAGGGGACCGTCAGGTGCGGGTCGCTATGGCTACACCTTC	CSARDRRGPSGAGRYGYTF
few	.	TRBV6-4	TRBJ2-5	TGTGCCAGCAGTGCTATTGACTACCAAGAGACCCAGTACTTC	CASSAIDYQETQYF
medium-sized	TRBD1	TRBV27	TRBJ2-3	TGTGCCAGCAGTTTATTATGGAAGCAGGACAGGGTCCCAGATACGCAGTATTTT	CASSLLWKQDRVPDTQYF
.	TRBD1	TRBV11-2	TRBJ2-7	TGTGCCAGCAGCTTATACGACTCGACAGGGGGCTACGAGCAGTACTTC	CASSLYDSTGGYEQYF
.	TRBD2	TRBV28	TRBJ2-1	TGTGCCAGCAGTCGCGGACTAGCGGCGAGGGCGGAGCAGTTCTTC	CASSRGLAARAEQFF
.	TRBD1	TRBV6-1	TRBJ1-4	TGTGCCAGCAGACAGGGGGTCGGGGAAAAACTGTTTTTT	CASRQGVGEKLFF
many	TRBD1	TRBV4-1	TRBJ1-4	TGCGCCAGCAGCCCGGACAGGGGTATGGGGGTAAAACTGTTTTTT	CASSPDRGMGVKLFF
.	TRBD2	TRBV6-1	TRBJ2-1	TGTGCCAGCAGTGAAGCAGCGGGAGGGGGGTACAATGAGCAGTTCTTC	CASSEAAGGGYNEQFF
.	TRBD1	TRBV4-1	TRBJ1-5	TGCGCCAGCAGCCAACTGGACAGGGGGCGCAATCAGCCCCAGCATTTT	CASSQLDRGRNQPQHF
many	.	TRBV28	TRBJ1-1	TGTGCCAGCAGTTCCCCACAGGTCACTGAAGCTTTCTTT	CASSSPQVTEAFF
many	.	TRBV28	TRBJ2-7	TGTGCCAGCAGTGACCACACACCCTACGAGCAGTACTTC	CASSDHTPYEQYF
once	TRBD1	TRBV11-2	TRBJ2-1	TGTGCCAGCAGCCTTGGGGGACAGGGGAGTACAGGTGAGCAGTTCTTC	CASSLGGQGSTGEQFF